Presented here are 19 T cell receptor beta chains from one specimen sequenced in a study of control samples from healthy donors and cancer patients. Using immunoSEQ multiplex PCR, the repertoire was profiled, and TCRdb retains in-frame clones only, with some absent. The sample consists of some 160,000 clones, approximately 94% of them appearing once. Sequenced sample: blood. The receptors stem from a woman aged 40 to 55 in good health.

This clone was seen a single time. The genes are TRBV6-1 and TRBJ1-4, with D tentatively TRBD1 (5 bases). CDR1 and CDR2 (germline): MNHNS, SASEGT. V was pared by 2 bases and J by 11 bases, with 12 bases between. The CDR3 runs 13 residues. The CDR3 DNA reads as TGTGCCAGCAGTGAATTCGCGAGGGACAAACTGTTTTTT. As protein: CASSEFARDKLFF.

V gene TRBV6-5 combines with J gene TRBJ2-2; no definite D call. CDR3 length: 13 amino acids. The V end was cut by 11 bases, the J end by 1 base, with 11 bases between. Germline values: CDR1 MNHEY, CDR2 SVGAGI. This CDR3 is CACKDGNTGELFF. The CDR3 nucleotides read TGTGCCTGCAAGGACGGGAACACCGGGGAGCTGTTTTTT.

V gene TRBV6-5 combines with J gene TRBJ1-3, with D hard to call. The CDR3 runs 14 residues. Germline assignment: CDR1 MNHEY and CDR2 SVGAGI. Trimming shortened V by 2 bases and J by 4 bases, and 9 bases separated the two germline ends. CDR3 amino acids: CASSYRAQGNTIYF. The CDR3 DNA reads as TGTGCCAGCAGTTACAGGGCGCAGGGAAACACCATATATTTT.

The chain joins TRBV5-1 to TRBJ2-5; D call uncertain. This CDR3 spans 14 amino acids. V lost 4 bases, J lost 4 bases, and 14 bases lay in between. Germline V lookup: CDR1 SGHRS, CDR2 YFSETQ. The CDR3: CASSISTPLETQYF. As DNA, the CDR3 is TGCGCCAGCAGCATCTCAACCCCCCTAGAGACCCAGTACTTC.

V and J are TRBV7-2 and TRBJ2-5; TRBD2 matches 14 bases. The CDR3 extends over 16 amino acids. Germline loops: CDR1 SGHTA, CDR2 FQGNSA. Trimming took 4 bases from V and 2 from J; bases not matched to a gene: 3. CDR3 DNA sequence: TGTGCCAGCAGCTCACGACTAGCGGGAGGGCAAGAGACCCAGTACTTC. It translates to CASSSRLAGGQETQYF.

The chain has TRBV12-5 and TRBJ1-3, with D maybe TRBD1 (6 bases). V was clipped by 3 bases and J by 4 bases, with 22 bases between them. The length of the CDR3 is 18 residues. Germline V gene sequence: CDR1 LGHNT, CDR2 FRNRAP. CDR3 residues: CASGFGRGMGLWGNTIYF. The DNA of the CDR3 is TGTGCTAGTGGTTTTGGCAGGGGTATGGGACTATGGGGAAACACCATATATTTT.

The CDR3 nucleotides read TGTGCCAGCAGTGAACTACGGACAGGGGAGGATGAAAAACTGTTTTTT. Amino acid sequence: CASSELRTGEDEKLFF. This chain links TRBV6-1 with TRBJ1-4; 9 nucleotides line up with TRBD1. CDR3 length equals 16 residues. Germline V gives CDR1 MNHNS, CDR2 SASEGT. Unmatched junction bases numbered 7, after V lost 2 bases and J lost 6 bases.

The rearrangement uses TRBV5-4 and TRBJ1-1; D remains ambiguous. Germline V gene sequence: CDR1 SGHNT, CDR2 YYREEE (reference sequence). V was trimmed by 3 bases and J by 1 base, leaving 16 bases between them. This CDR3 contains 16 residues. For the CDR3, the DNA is TGTGCCAGCAGCTCACCCGCGGAGGCGAGGAACACTGAAGCTTTCTTT. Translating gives CASSSPAEARNTEAFF.

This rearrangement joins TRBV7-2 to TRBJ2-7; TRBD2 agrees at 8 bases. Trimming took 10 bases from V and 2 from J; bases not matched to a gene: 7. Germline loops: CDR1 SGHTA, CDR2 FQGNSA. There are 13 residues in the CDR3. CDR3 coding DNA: TGTGCCATTGCCCAAGCGGGGGCCTACGAGCAGTACTTC. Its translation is CAIAQAGAYEQYF. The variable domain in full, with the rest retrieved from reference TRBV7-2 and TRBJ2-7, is GAGVSQSPSNKVTEKGKDVELRCDPISGHTALYWYRQSLGQGLEFLIYFQGNSAPDKSGLPSDRFSAERTGGSVSTLTIQRTQQEDSAVYLCAIAQAGAYEQYFGPGTRLTVT.

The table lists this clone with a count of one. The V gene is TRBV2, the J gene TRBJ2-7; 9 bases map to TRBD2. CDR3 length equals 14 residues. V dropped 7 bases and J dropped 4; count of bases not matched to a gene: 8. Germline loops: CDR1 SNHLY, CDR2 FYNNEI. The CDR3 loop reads CASTISGSEYEQYF. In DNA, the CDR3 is TGTGCCAGCACCATTAGCGGGAGTGAATACGAGCAGTACTTC.

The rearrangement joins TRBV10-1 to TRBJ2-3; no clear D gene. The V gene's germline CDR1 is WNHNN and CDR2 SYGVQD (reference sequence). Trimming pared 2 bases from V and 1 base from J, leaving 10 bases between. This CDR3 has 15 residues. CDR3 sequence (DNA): TGCGCCAGCAGTGAGGGCAGGAGAGGCACAGATACGCAGTATTTT. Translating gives CASSEGRRGTDTQYF.

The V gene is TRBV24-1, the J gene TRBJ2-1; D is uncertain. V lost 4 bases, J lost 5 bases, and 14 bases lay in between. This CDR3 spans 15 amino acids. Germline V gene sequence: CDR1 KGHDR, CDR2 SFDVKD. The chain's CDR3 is CATSEGWGSDNEQFF. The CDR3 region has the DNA TGTGCCACCAGTGAGGGTTGGGGTTCAGACAATGAGCAGTTCTTC.

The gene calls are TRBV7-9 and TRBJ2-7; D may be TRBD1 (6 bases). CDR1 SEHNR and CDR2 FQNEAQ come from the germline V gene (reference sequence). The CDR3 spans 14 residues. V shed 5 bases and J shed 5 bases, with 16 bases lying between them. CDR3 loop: CASSTPHRVDEQYF. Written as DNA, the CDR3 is TGTGCCAGCAGCACCCCTCACAGGGTCGACGAGCAGTACTTC.

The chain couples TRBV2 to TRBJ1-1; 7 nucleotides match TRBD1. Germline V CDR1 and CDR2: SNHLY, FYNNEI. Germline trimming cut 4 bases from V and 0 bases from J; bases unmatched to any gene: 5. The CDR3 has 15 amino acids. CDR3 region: CASSGRTGLNTEAFF. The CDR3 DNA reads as TGTGCCAGCAGTGGTAGGACAGGATTGAACACTGAAGCTTTCTTT.

CDR3 in amino acids: CASSFYGTTGDIQYF. In nucleotides, the CDR3 is TGTGCCAGCAGCTTTTACGGGACCACCGGGGACATTCAGTACTTC. The chain employs TRBV7-8 and TRBJ2-4; TRBD1 or TRBD2 may be the D gene (5 bases each). The V gene's germline CDR1 is SGHVS and CDR2 FQNEAQ. Deletions cut 3 bases from V and 8 bases from J, with 17 bases between. The CDR3 extends over 15 amino acids.

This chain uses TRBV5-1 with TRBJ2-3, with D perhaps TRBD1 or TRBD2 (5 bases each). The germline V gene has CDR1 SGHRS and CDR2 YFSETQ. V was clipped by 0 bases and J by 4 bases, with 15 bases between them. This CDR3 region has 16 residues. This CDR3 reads CASSLVRGRMADTQYF. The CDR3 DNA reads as TGCGCCAGCAGCTTGGTTCGGGGCCGTATGGCAGATACGCAGTATTTT.

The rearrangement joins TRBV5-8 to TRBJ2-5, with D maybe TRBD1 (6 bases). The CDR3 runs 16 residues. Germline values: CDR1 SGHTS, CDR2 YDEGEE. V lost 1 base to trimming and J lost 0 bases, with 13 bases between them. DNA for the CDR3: TGTGCCAGCAGCTTGAAGACAGGCCCGTACCAAGAGACCCAGTACTTC. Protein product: CASSLKTGPYQETQYF. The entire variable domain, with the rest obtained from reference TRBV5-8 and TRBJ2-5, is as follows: EAGVTQSPTHLIKTRGQQATLRCSPISGHTSVYWYQQALGLGLQFLLWYDEGEERNRGNFPPRFSGRQFPNYSSELNVNALELEDSALYLCASSLKTGPYQETQYFGPGTRLLVL.

The CDR3 DNA reads TGCGCCAGCAGCCAAGATCATATTAGCGGGAATGAGCAGTTCTTC. Its protein product is CASSQDHISGNEQFF. V usage is TRBV4-3 and J usage is TRBJ2-1, with 7 bases aligning to TRBD2. J gave up 7 bases and V 0 bases, and 6 bases lay outside the gene matches. There are 15 residues in the CDR3. The germline V gene encodes CDR1 LGHNA and CDR2 YSLEER.

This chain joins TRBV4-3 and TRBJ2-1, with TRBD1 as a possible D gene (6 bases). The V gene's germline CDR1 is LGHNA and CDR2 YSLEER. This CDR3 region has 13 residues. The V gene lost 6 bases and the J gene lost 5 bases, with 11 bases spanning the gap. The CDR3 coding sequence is TGCGCCAGCAGGAAGGACAGCCACAATGAGCAGTTCTTC. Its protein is CASRKDSHNEQFF.